This TCR beta chain stems from a study of OX40 agonist ivuxolimab in advanced cancers. Only in-frame clones appear in the TCRdb table, and some are missing; sequencing was by immunoSEQ multiplex PCR. The data hold 20,000 to 30,000 clones, with approximately 91% observed a single time. Study-wide findings and caveats: Expanded clones tended on average to be more numerous among CD8+ T cells than CD4+.

Turning to this clone: Its antigen is unidentified.

Sequencing was performed on CD4+ or CD8+ T cells sorted from blood, taken in a trial of the OX40 agonist ivuxolimab. This TCR came from an adult with an advanced solid tumor such as melanoma, head and neck, liver or kidney cancer.

The CDR3 protein is CSVDRGLEETQYF. The CDR3 DNA sequence: TGCAGCGTAGACAGGGGGCTGGAAGAGACCCAGTACTTC. This rearrangement joins TRBV29-1 to TRBJ2-5; TRBD1 matches at 10 bases. V was pared by 6 bases and J by 3 bases, with 4 bases of the junction left unmatched. Per germline, CDR1 SQVTM and CDR2 ANQGSEA. CDR3 size: 13 residues.